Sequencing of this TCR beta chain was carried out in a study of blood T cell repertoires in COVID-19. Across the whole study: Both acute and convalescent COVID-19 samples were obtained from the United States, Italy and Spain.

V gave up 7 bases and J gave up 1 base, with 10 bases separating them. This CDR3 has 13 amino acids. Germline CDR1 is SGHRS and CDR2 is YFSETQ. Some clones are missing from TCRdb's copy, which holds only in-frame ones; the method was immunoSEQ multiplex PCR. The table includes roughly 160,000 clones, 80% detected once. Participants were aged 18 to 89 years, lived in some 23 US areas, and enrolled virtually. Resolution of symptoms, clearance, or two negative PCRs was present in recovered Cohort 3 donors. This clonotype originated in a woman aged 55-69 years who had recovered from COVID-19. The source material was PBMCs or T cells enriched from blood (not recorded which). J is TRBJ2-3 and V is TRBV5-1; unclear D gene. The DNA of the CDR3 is TGCGCCAGCGCCAGGTCGGGCACAGATACGCAGTATTTT. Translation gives CASARSGTDTQYF.